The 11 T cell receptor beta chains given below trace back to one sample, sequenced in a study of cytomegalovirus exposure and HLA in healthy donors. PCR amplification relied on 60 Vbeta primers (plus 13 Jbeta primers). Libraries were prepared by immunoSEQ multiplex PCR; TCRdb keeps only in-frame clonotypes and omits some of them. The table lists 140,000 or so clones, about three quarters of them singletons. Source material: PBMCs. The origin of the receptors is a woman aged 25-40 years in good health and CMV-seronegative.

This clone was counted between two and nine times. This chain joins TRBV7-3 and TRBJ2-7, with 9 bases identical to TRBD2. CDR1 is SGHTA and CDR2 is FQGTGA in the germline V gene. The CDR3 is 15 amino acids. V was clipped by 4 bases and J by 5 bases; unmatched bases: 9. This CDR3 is CASSWEGLALDEQYF. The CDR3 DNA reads TGTGCCAGCAGCTGGGAGGGACTAGCCCTGGACGAGCAGTACTTC.

The CDR3 sequence is CASSVAGRLAGYNEQFF. As DNA, the CDR3 is TGTGCCAGCAGCGTAGCCGGGAGACTAGCGGGGTACAATGAGCAGTTCTTC. The V call is TRBV9, the J call TRBJ2-1, with 11 positions matching TRBD2. J gave up 4 bases and V 0 bases, and 6 bases lay outside the gene matches. CDR3 length equals 17 residues. Per the germline V gene, CDR1 is SGDLS and CDR2 is YYNGEE.

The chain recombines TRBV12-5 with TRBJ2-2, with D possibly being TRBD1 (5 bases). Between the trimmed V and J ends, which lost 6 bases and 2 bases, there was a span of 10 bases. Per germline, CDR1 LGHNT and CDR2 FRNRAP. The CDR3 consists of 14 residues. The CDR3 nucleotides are TGTGCTAGTGGAACAGGTTTAAACACCGGGGAGCTGTTTTTT. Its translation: CASGTGLNTGELFF.

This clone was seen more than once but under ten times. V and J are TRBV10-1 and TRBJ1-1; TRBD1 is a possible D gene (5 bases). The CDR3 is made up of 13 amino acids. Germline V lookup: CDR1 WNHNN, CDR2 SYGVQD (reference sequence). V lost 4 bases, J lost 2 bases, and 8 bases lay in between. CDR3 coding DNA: TGCGCCAGCAGTGCACAGGAAAACACTGAAGCTTTCTTT. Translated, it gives CASSAQENTEAFF.

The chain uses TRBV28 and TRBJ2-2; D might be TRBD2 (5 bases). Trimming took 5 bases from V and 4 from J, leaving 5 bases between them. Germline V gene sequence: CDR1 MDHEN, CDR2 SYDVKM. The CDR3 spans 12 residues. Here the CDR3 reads CASSGSTGELFF. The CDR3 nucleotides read TGTGCCAGCAGTGGGAGCACCGGGGAGCTGTTTTTT.

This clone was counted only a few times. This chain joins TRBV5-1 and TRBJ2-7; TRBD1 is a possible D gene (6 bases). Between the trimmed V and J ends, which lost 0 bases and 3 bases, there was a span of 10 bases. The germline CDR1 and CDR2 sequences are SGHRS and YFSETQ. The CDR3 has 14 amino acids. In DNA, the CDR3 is TGCGCCAGCAGCTTGGGGGACACCAGCTACGAGCAGTACTTC. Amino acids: CASSLGDTSYEQYF.

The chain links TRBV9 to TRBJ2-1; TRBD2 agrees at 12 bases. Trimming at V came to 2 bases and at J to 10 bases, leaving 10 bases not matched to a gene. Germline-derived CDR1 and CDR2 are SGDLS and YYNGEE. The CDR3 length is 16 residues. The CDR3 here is CASSVGLAGTLGEQFF. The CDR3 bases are TGTGCCAGCAGCGTGGGACTAGCGGGTACCCTCGGGGAGCAGTTCTTC. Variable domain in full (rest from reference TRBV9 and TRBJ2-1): DSGVTQTPKHLITATGQRVTLRCSPRSGDLSVYWYQQSLDQGLQFLIQYYNGEERAKGNILERFSAQQFPDLHSELNLSSLELGDSALYFCASSVGLAGTLGEQFFGPGTRLTVL.

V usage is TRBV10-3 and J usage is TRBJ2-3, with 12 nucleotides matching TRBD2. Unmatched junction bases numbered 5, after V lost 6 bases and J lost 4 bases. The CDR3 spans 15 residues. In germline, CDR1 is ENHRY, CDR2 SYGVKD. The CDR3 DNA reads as TGTGCCATCAGCATAACTAGCGGGGGGTCAGATACGCAGTATTTT. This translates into CAISITSGGSDTQYF.

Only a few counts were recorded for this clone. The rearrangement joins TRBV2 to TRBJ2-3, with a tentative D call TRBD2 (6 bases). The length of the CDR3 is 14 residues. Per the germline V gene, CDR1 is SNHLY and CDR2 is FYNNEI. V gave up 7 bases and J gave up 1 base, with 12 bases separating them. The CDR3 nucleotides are TGTGCCAGCACGATGGAGCGGGGCACAGATACGCAGTATTTT. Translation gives CASTMERGTDTQYF.

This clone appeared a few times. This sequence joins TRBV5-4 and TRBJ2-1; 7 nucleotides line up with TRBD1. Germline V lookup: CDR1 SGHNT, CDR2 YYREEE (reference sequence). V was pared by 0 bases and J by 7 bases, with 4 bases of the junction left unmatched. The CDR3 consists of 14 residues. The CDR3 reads CASSLVDRRNEQFF. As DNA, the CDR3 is TGTGCCAGCAGCTTGGTGGACAGGCGGAATGAGCAGTTCTTC. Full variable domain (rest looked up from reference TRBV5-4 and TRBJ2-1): ETGVTQSPTHLIKTRGQQVTLRCSSQSGHNTVSWYQQALGQGPQFIFQYYREEENGRGNFPPRFSGLQFPNYSSELNVNALELDDSALYLCASSLVDRRNEQFFGPGTRLTVL.

The DNA for the CDR3 is TGCAGCGCTAATCAACCGAACACTGAAGCTTTCTTT. Translated: CSANQPNTEAFF. This chain connects TRBV29-1 to TRBJ1-1; D is unresolved. V lost 7 bases, J lost 1 base, and 10 bases lay in between. Germline CDR1 is SQVTM and CDR2 is ANQGSEA. The CDR3 extends over 12 amino acids.